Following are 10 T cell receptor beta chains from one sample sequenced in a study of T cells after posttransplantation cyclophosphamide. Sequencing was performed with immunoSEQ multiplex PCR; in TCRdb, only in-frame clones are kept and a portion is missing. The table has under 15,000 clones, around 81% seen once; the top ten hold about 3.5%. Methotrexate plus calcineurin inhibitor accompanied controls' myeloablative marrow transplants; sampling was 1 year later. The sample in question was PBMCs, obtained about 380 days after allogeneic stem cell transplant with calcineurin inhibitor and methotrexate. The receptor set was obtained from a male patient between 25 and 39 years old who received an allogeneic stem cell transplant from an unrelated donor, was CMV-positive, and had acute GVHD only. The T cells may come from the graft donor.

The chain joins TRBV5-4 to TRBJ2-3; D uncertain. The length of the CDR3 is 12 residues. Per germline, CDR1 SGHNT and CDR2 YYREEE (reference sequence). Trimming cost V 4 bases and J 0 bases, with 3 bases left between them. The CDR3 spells CASSTSTDTQYF. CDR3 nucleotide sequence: TGTGCCAGCAGCACTAGCACAGATACGCAGTATTTT.

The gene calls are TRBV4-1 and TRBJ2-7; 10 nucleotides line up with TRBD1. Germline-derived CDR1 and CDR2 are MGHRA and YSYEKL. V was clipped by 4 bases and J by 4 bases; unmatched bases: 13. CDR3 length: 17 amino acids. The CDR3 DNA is TGCGCCAGCAGCCCTCAACCCGGGACAGGGGTTCCTTACGAGCAGTACTTC. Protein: CASSPQPGTGVPYEQYF.

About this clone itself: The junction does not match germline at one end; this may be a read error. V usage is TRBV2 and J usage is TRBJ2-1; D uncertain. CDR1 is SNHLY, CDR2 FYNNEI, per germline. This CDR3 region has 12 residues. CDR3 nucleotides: TGTGCCAGCAGGATGGAGTACACTGAGCAGTTCTTC. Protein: CASRMEYTEQFF.

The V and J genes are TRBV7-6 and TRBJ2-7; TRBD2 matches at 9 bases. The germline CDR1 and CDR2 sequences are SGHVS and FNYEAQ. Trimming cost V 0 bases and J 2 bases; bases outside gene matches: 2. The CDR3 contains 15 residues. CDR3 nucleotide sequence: TGTGCCAGCAGCTTAGCTTCTAGCGGGGCCTACGAGCAGTACTTC. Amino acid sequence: CASSLASSGAYEQYF.

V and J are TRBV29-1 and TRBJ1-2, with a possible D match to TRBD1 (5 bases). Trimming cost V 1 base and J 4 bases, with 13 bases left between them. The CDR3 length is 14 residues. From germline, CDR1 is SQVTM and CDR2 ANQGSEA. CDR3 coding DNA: TGCAGCGTTGAAGTGGGGGGGGATGGCTATGGCTACACCTTC. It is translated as CSVEVGGDGYGYTF.

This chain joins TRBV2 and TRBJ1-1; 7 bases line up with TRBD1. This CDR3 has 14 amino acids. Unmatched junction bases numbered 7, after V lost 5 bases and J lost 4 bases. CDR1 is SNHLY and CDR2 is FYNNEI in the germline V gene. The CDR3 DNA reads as TGTGCCAGCAGTCTCTGGCGACAGGGCACTGAAGCTTTCTTT. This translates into CASSLWRQGTEAFF.

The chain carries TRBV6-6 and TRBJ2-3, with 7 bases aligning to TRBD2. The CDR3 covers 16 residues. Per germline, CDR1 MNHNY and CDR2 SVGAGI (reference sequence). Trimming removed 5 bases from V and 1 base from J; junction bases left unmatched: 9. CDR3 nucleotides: TGTGCCAGCAGTACCAACCGACTAGCCGGCACAGATACGCAGTATTTT. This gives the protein CASSTNRLAGTDTQYF.

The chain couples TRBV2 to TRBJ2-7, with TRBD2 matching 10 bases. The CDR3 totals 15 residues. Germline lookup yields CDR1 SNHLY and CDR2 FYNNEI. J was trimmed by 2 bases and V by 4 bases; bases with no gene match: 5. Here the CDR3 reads CASSVLAGDPYEQYF. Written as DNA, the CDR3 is TGTGCCAGCAGTGTCCTAGCGGGGGACCCCTACGAGCAGTACTTC.

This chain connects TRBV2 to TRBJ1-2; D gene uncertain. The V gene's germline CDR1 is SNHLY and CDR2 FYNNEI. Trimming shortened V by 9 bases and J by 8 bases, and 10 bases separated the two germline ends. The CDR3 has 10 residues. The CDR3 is CASTGIGYTF. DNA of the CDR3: TGTGCCAGTACTGGTATCGGCTACACCTTC.

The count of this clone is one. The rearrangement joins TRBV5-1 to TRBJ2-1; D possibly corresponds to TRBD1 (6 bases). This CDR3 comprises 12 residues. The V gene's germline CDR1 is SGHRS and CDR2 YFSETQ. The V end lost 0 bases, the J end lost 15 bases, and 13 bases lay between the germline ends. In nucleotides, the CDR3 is TGCGCCAGCAGCTTGGCAGGGGAGCTTCCGTTCTTC. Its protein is CASSLAGELPFF. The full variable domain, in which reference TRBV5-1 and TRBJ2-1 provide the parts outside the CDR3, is KAGVTQTPRYLIKTRGQQVTLSCSPISGHRSVSWYQQTPGQGLQFLFEYFSETQRNKGNFPGRFSGRQFSNSRSEMNVSTLELGDSALYLCASSLAGELPFFGPGTRLTVL.